This is a list of T cell receptor beta chains from one sample in a study of response to subunit inactivated influenza vaccine. TCRdb re-analysed the RT-PCR reads in MiXCR, keeping a single row per CDR3 protein. Of around 530,000 distinct CDR3 sequences listed, 10% to 15% are singletons. The source was PBMCs from blood, collected on the day of vaccination. Every receptor here comes from a man aged 50 to 60 who received an inactivated influenza vaccine. CDR3s include the opening cysteine and the closing phenylalanine or tryptophan. A D gene is named only where the DNA matches it firmly. Some rows have no size entry. The others give once, few or many, or a class for an expanded clone.

cdr3_aa	cdr3_nt	clone_size	v_call	j_call	d_call
CASRTSGGNTGELFF	TGTGCCAGCAGAACTAGCGGGGGTAATACCGGGGAGCTGTTTTTT	NA	TRBV7-2	TRBJ2-2	TRBD2
CASSFGALNTEAFF	TGTGCCAGCAGTTTCGGGGCCCTGAACACTGAAGCTTTCTTT	many	TRBV12-3/TRBV12-4	TRBJ1-1	NA
CASSLLSYSYEQYF	TGTGCCAGCAGTTTATTGTCTTACTCCTACGAGCAGTACTTC	NA	TRBV28	TRBJ2-7	NA
CASSQSLGGHQPQHF	TGTGCCAGCAGCCAGTCCCTGGGGGGCCATCAGCCCCAGCATTTT	NA	TRBV3-1	TRBJ1-5	NA
CASSEEGTGETQYF	TGTGCCAGCAGTGAAGAGGGTACCGGGGAGACCCAGTACTTC	NA	TRBV25-1	TRBJ2-5	NA
CATRASGRLADTQYF	TGTGCCACCAGAGCTTCCGGACGGCTGGCAGATACGCAGTATTTT	many	TRBV24-1	TRBJ2-3	NA
CASSSTRNQETQYF	TGTGCCAGTAGTTCGACTAGAAACCAAGAGACCCAGTACTTC	NA	TRBV19	TRBJ2-5	NA
CASSLEQGVSPLHF	TGTGCCAGCAGCTTGGAACAGGGGGTTTCACCCCTCCACTTT	NA	TRBV5-5	TRBJ1-6	TRBD1
CSAHRGGFSYNEQFF	TGCAGTGCTCACCGGGGTGGGTTCTCCTACAATGAGCAGTTCTTC	NA	TRBV20-1	TRBJ2-1	NA
CASRDTKYTGELFF	TGTGCCAGCCGGGACACAAAATACACCGGGGAGCTGTTTTTT	few	TRBV28	TRBJ2-2	NA
CSAPGPFYNEQFF	TGCAGCGCACCGGGACCCTTTTACAATGAGCAGTTCTTC	NA	TRBV29-1	TRBJ2-1	NA
CASSQRGDEQYF	TGTGCCAGCAGCCAACGGGGAGACGAGCAGTACTTC	few	TRBV3-1	TRBJ2-7	NA
CASSLLVSGNTGELFF	TGTGCCAGCAGCTTACTGGTCTCCGGGAACACCGGGGAGCTGTTTTTT	few	TRBV7-3	TRBJ2-2	NA
CASTTSGSIYEQYF	TGTGCCAGCACGACTAGCGGGAGTATTTACGAGCAGTACTTC	few	TRBV7-2	TRBJ2-7	TRBD2
CASSREVRETQYF	TGTGCCAGCAGTAGGGAAGTTCGGGAGACCCAGTACTTC	many	TRBV12-3/TRBV12-4	TRBJ2-5	NA
CASSPHLAGASEQFF	TGTGCCAGCAGCCCCCACCTAGCGGGGGCTAGTGAGCAGTTCTTC	few	TRBV11-2	TRBJ2-1	TRBD2
CASSRSLGNTEAFF	TGTGCCAGCAGCCGCTCTCTCGGCAACACTGAAGCTTTCTTT	many	TRBV12-3/TRBV12-4	TRBJ1-1	NA
CASSLVAVGAGDTQYF	TGCGCCAGCAGCTTGGTAGCCGTGGGGGCGGGTGATACGCAGTATTTT	few	TRBV5-1	TRBJ2-3	NA
CSVDVAGRGNEQFF	TGCAGCGTTGACGTAGCGGGACGAGGCAATGAGCAGTTCTTC	few	TRBV29-1	TRBJ2-1	TRBD2
CASSLGHPSNQPQHF	TGTGCCAGCAGTTTGGGGCATCCCAGCAATCAGCCCCAGCATTTT	NA	TRBV12-3/TRBV12-4	TRBJ1-5	NA
CASSLDRGLVNIQYF	TGTGCCAGCAGCTTGGACAGGGGGCTTGTAAACATTCAGTACTTC	few	TRBV7-9	TRBJ2-4	TRBD1
CSARDLRTYEQYF	TGCAGTGCTAGAGATTTGAGAACCTACGAGCAGTACTTC	NA	TRBV20-1	TRBJ2-7	NA
CASSLGALGRGSPDEQFF	TGTGCCAGCAGCTTAGGGGCTTTGGGTCGGGGGAGTCCCGATGAGCAGTTCTTC	few	TRBV11-2	TRBJ2-1	NA
CASSSGTGTEAFF	TGCGCCAGCAGCTCGGGGACGGGGACTGAAGCTTTCTTT	many	TRBV5-1	TRBJ1-1	NA
CATSRGRYSGANVLTF	TGTGCCACCAGCAGGGGACGGTACTCTGGGGCCAACGTCCTGACTTTC	many	TRBV15	TRBJ2-6	NA
CASRGSRETQYF	TGTGCCAGCAGAGGTAGCAGAGAGACCCAGTACTTC	few	TRBV4-2	TRBJ2-5	NA